The 6 T cell receptor beta chains below all came from one sample that was sequenced in a study of control samples from healthy donors and cancer patients. Measured with immunoSEQ multiplex PCR; TCRdb has only the in-frame clones, and not every one. Among 99,000 or so clones listed, roughly four fifths were seen once. Material: blood. These receptor sequences come from a man between 60 and 70 years old in good health.

This chain links TRBV15 with TRBJ2-7; 8 bases are a match to TRBD1. The CDR3 covers 14 residues. Germline CDR1 and CDR2: LNHNV and YYDKDF (reference sequence). J gave up 0 bases and V 3 bases, and 1 base lay outside the gene matches. This chain's CDR3 is CATSRDRDSYEQYF. CDR3 nucleotide sequence: TGTGCCACCAGCAGGGACAGGGACTCCTACGAGCAGTACTTC.

This clone appeared a single time. The chain combines TRBV28 with TRBJ2-2; possible D gene TRBD1, 5 bases. CDR1 is MDHEN, CDR2 SYDVKM, per germline. This CDR3 has 17 residues. Trimming removed 6 bases from V and 5 bases from J, with 22 bases in between. CDR3 nucleotides: TGTGCCAGCAGCCCTTCAGGACCCCTTAAGGGGACCGGGGAGCTGTTTTTT. Its translation: CASSPSGPLKGTGELFF.

The gene calls are TRBV30 and TRBJ1-4, with D possibly being TRBD1 (5 bases). The CDR3 is 13 residues long. Germline loops: CDR1 GTSNPN, CDR2 SVGIG (reference sequence). The V end lost 2 bases, the J end lost 3 bases, and 7 bases lay between the germline ends. The CDR3 nucleotides read TGTGCCTGGAGTCCAGGGTCTAATGAAAAACTGTTTTTT. Translated, it gives CAWSPGSNEKLFF. Together with reference TRBV30 and TRBJ1-4, the CDR3 gives the full variable domain: SQTIHQWPATLVQPVGSPLSLECTVEGTSNPNLYWYRQAAGRGLQLLFYSVGIGQISSEVPQNLSASRPQDRQFILSSKKLLLSDSGFYLCAWSPGSNEKLFFGSGTQLSVL.

The rearrangement joins TRBV7-9 to TRBJ2-7, with unresolved D. The CDR3 covers 13 residues. The germline V gene has CDR1 SEHNR and CDR2 FQNEAQ (reference sequence). V dropped 3 bases and J dropped 5 bases, with 11 bases sitting between them. CDR3 sequence: CASSLGLGNEQYF. The CDR3 DNA is TGTGCCAGCAGCTTGGGCCTAGGGAACGAGCAGTACTTC. Full variable domain (missing parts from reference TRBV7-9 and TRBJ2-7): DTGVSQNPRHKITKRGQNVTFRCDPISEHNRLYWYRQTLGQGPEFLTYFQNEAQLEKSRLLSDRFSAERPKGSFSTLEIQRTEQGDSAMYLCASSLGLGNEQYFGPGTRLTVT.

The chain uses TRBV9 and TRBJ2-3, with D uncertain. The CDR3 loop spans 15 amino acids. Between the trimmed V and J ends, which lost 0 bases and 1 base, there was a span of 9 bases. The V gene's germline CDR1 is SGDLS and CDR2 YYNGEE. CDR3 residues: CASSVGGAGTDTQYF. CDR3 sequence (DNA): TGTGCCAGCAGCGTAGGCGGAGCCGGCACAGATACGCAGTATTTT.

The table lists this clone with a few counts. The genes are TRBV7-3 and TRBJ2-1; weak D call: TRBD2 (6 bases). The CDR3 spans 15 residues. Germline assignment: CDR1 SGHTA and CDR2 FQGTGA. V lost 4 bases to trimming and J lost 2 bases, with 12 bases between them. CDR3 region: CASSSGGVTYNEQFF. DNA for the CDR3: TGTGCCAGCAGCTCGGGCGGGGTAACCTACAATGAGCAGTTCTTC.